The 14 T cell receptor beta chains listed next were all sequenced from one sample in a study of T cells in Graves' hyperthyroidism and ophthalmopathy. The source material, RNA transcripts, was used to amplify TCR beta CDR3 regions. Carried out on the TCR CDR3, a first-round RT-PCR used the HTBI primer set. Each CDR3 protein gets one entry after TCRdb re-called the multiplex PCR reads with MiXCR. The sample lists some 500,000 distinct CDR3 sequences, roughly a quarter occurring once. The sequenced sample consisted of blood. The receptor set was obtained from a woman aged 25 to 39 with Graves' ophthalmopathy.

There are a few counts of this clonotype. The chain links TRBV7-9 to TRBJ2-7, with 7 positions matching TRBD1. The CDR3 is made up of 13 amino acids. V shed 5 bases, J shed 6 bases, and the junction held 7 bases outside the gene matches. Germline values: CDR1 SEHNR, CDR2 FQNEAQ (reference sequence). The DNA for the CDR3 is TGTGCCAGCAGCACCCTACAGGGGAGCGAGCAGTACTTC. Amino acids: CASSTLQGSEQYF.

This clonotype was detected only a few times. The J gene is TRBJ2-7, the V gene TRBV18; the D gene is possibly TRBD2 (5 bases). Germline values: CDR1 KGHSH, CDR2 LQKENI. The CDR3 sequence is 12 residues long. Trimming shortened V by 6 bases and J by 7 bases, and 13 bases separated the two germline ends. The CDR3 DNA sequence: TGTGCCAGCTCCCTGACCCCGGGGGAGCAGTACTTC. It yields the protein CASSLTPGEQYF.

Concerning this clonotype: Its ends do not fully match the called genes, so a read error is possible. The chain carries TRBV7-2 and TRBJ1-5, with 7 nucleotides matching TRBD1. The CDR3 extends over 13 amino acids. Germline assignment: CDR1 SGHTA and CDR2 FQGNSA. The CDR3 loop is CSSSLQGNQPQHF. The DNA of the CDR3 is TGTTCCAGCAGCTTACAGGGGAATCAGCCCCAGCATTTT.

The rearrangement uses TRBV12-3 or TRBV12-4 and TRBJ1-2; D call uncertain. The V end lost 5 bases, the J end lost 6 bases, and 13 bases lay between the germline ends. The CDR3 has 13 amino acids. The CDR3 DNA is TGTGCCAGCAGTACGACGGGAGGGAATGGCTACACCTTC. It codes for CASSTTGGNGYTF.

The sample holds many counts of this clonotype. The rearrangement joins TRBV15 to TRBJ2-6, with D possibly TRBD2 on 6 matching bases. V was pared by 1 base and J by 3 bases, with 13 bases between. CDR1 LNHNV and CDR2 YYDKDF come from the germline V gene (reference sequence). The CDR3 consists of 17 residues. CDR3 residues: CATSRVSGGLGANVLTF. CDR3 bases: TGTGCCACCAGCAGAGTCTCCGGGGGACTTGGGGCCAACGTCCTGACTTTC.

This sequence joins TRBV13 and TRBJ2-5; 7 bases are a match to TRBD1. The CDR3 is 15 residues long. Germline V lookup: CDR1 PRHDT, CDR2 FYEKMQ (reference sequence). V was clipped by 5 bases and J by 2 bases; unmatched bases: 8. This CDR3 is CASSPSDRKQETQYF. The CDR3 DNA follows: TGTGCCAGCAGCCCCTCGGACAGGAAACAAGAGACCCAGTACTTC.

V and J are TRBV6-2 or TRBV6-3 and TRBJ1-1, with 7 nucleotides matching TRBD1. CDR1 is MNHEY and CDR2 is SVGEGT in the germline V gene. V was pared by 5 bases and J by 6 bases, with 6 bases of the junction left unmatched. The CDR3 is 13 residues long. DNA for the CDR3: TGTGCCAGCAGTATCCTTGGACAGGCTGAAGCTTTCTTT. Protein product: CASSILGQAEAFF.

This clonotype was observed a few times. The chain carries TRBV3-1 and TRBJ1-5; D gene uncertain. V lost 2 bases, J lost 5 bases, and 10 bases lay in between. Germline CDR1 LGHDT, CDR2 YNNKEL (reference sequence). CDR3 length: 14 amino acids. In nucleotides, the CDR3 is TGTGCCAGCAGCCAATCGGAGGTTGATCAGCCCCAGCATTTT. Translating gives CASSQSEVDQPQHF.

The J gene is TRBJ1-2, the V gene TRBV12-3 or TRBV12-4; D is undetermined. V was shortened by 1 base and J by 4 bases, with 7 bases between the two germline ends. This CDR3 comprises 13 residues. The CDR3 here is CASSLDEGYGYTF. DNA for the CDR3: TGTGCCAGCAGTTTAGATGAGGGCTATGGCTACACCTTC.

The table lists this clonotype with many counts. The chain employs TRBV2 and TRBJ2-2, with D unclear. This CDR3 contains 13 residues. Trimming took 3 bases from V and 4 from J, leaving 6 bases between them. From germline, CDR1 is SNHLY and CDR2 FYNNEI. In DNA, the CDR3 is TGTGCCAGCAGTGAGTTGATCACCGGGGAGCTGTTTTTT. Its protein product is CASSELITGELFF.

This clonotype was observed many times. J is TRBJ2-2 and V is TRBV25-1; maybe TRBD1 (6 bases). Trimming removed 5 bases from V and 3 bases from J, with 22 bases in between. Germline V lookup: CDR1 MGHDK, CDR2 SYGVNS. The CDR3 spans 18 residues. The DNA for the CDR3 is TGTGCCAGCAGTAGCCCCCTCGGACAGCAGGACTACACCGGGGAGCTGTTTTTT. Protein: CASSSPLGQQDYTGELFF.

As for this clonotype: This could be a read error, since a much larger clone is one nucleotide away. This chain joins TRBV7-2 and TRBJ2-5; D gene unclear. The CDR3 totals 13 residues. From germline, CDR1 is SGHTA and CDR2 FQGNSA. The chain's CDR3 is CASSQSDQETQYF. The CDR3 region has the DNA TGCGCCAGCAGCCAATCGGACCAAGAGACCCAGTACTTC.

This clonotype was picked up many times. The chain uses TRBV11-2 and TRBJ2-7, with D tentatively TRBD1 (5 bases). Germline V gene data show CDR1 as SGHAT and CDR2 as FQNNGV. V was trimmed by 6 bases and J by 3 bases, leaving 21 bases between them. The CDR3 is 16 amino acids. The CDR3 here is CASSCFGRACLYEQYF. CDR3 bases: TGTGCCAGCAGTTGTTTTGGCAGGGCTTGTCTCTACGAGCAGTACTTC.

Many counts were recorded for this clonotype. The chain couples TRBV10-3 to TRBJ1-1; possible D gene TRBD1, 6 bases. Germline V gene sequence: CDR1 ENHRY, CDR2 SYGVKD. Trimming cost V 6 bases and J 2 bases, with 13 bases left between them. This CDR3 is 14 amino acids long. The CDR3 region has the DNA TGTGCCATCAGCGGCCAACAGGGAAACACTGAAGCTTTCTTT. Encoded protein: CAISGQQGNTEAFF.